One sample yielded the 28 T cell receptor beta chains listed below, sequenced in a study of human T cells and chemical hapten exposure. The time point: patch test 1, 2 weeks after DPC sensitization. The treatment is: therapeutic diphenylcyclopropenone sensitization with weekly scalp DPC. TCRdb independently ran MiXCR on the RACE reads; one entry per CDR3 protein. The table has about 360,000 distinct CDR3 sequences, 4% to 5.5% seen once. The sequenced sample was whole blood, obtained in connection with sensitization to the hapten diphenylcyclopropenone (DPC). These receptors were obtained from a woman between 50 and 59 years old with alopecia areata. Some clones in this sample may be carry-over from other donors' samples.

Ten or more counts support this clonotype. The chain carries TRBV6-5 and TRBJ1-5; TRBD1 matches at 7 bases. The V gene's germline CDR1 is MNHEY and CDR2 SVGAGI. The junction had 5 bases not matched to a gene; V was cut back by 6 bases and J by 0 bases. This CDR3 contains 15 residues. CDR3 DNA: TGTGCCAGCAGACCACAGGGGATTAGCAATCAGCCCCAGCATTTT. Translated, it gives CASRPQGISNQPQHF.

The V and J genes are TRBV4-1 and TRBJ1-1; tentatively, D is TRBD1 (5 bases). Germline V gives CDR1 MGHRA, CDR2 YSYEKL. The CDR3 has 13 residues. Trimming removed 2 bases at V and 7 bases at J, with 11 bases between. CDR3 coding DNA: TGCGCCAGCAGCCAATCCCCTGGGGGTGAAGCTTTCTTT. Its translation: CASSQSPGGEAFF.

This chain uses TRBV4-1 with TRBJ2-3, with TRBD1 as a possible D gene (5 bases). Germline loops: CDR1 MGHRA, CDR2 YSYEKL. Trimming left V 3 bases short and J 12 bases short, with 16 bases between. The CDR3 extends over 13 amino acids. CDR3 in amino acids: CASSQATGGAQYF. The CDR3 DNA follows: TGCGCCAGCAGCCAGGCAACAGGTGGTGCACAGTATTTT.

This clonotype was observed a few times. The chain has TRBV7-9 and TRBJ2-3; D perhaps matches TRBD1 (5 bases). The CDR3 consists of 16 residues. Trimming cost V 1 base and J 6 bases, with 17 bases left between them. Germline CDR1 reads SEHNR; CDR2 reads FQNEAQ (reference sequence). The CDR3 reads CASSLEGIKGRDTQYF. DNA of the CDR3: TGTGCCAGCAGCTTAGAGGGGATTAAGGGCCGGGATACGCAGTATTTT.

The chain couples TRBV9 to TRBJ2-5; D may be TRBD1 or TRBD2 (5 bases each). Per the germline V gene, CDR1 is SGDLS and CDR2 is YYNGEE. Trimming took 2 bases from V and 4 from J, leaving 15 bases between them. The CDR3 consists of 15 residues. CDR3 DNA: TGTGCCAGCAGCGTGAGATGGGGGAGTGGAGAGACCCAGTACTTC. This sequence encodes CASSVRWGSGETQYF.

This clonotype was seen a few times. The CDR3 sequence: CASTGSTNYGYTF. CDR3 in DNA: TGTGCCAGCACCGGTTCAACTAACTATGGCTACACCTTC. V gene TRBV2 combines with J gene TRBJ1-2, with D hard to call. The length of the CDR3 is 13 residues. The germline V gene encodes CDR1 SNHLY and CDR2 FYNNEI. The ends were cut back, 7 bases at V and 0 bases at J, with 9 bases in the middle.

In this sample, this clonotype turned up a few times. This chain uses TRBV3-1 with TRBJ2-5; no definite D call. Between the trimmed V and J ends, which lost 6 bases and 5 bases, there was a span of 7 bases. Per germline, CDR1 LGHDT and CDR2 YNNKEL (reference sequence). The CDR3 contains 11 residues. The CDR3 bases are TGTGCCAGCAGACAAACGGAGACCCAGTACTTC. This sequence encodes CASRQTETQYF.

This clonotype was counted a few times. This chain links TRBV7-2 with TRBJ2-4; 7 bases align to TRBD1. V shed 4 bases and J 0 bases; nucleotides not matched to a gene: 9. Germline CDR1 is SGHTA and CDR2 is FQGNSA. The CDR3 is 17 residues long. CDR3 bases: TGTGCCAGCAGCTCCCGACAGGGCGGGCTAGCCAAAAACATTCAGTACTTC. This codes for CASSSRQGGLAKNIQYF. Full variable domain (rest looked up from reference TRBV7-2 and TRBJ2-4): GAGVSQSPSNKVTEKGKDVELRCDPISGHTALYWYRQSLGQGLEFLIYFQGNSAPDKSGLPSDRFSAERTGGSVSTLTIQRTQQEDSAVYLCASSSRQGGLAKNIQYFGAGTRLSVL.

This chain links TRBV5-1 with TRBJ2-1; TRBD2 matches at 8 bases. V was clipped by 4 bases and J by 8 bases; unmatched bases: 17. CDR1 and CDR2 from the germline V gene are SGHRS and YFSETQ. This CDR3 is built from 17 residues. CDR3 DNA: TGCGCCAGCAGCAAGCCGGGACTAGGGGGTGAAGGGCATGAGCAGTTCTTC. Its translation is CASSKPGLGGEGHEQFF.

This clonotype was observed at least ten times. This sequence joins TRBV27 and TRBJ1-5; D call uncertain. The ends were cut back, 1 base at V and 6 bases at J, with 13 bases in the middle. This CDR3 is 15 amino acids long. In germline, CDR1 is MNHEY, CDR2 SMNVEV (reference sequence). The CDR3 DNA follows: TGTGCCAGCAGTTTATTGTCCGGGGAGGGTCAGCCCCAGCATTTT. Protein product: CASSLLSGEGQPQHF.

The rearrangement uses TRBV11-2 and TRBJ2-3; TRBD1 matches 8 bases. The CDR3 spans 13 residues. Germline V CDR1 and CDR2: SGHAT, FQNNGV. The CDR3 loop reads CAGGDRRTDTQYF. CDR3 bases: TGTGCAGGTGGGGACAGGCGCACAGATACGCAGTATTTT.

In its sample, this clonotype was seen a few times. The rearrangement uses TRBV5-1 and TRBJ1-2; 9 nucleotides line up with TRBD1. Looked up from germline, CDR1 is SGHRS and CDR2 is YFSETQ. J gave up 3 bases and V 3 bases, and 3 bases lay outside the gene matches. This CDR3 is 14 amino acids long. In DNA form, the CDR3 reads TGCGCCAGCAGCTGGGACAGGGCGGACTATGGCTACACCTTC. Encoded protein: CASSWDRADYGYTF. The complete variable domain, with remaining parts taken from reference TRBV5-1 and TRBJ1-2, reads KAGVTQTPRYLIKTRGQQVTLSCSPISGHRSVSWYQQTPGQGLQFLFEYFSETQRNKGNFPGRFSGRQFSNSRSEMNVSTLELGDSALYLCASSWDRADYGYTFGSGTRLTVV.

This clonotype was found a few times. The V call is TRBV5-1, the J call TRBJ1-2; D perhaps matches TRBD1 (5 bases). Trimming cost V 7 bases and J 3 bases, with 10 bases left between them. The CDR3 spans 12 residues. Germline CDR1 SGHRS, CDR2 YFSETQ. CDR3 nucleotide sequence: TGCGCCAGCCGGGGGGAAGACTATGGCTACACCTTC. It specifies CASRGEDYGYTF.

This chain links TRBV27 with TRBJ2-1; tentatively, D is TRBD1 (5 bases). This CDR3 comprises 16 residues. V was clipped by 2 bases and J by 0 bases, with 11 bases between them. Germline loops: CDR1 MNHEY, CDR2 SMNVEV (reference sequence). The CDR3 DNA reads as TGTGCCAGCAGTTTACTAGGGGCCGGCTCCTACAATGAGCAGTTCTTC. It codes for CASSLLGAGSYNEQFF.

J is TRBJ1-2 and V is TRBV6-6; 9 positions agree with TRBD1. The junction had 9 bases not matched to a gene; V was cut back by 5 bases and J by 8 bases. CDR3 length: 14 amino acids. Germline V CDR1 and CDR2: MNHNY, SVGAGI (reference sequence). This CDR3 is CASSLPGQGIGYTF. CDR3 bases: TGTGCCAGCAGTCTACCGGGACAGGGAATCGGCTACACCTTC.

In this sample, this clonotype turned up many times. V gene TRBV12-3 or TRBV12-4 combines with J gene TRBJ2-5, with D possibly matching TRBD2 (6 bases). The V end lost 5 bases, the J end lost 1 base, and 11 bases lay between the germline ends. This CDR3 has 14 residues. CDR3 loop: CASSGGGVQETQYF. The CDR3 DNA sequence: TGTGCCAGCAGTGGGGGAGGAGTCCAAGAGACCCAGTACTTC.

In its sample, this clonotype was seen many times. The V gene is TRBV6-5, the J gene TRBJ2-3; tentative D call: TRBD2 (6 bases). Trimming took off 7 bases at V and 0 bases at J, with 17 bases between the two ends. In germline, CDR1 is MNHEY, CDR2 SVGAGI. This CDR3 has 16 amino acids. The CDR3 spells CASKRGGELSTDTQYF. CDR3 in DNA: TGTGCCAGCAAACGAGGCGGGGAACTAAGCACAGATACGCAGTATTTT.

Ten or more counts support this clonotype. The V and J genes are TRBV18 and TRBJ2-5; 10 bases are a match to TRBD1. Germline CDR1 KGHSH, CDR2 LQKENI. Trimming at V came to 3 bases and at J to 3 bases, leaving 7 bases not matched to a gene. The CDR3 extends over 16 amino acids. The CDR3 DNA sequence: TGTGCCAGCTCACCCCTATGGACAGGGGGGGAAGAGACCCAGTACTTC. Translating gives CASSPLWTGGEETQYF. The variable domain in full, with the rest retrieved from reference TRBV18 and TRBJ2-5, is NAGVMQNPRHLVRRRGQEARLRCSPMKGHSHVYWYRQLPEEGLKFMVYLQKENIIDESGMPKERFSAEFPKEGPSILRIQQVVRGDSAAYFCASSPLWTGGEETQYFGPGTRLLVL.

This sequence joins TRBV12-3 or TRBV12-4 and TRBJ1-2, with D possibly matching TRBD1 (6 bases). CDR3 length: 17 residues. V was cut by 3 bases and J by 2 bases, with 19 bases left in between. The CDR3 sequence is CASSFATGPTKNYGYTF. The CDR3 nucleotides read TGTGCCAGCAGTTTTGCGACAGGCCCTACGAAAAACTATGGCTACACCTTC.

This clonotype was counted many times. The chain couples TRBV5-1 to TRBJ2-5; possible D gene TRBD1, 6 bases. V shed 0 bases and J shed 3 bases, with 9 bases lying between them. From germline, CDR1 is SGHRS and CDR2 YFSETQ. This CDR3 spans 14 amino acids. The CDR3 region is CASSLEGVEETQYF. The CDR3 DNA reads TGCGCCAGCAGCTTGGAGGGGGTGGAAGAGACCCAGTACTTC. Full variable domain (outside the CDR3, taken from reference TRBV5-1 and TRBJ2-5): KAGVTQTPRYLIKTRGQQVTLSCSPISGHRSVSWYQQTPGQGLQFLFEYFSETQRNKGNFPGRFSGRQFSNSRSEMNVSTLELGDSALYLCASSLEGVEETQYFGPGTRLLVL.

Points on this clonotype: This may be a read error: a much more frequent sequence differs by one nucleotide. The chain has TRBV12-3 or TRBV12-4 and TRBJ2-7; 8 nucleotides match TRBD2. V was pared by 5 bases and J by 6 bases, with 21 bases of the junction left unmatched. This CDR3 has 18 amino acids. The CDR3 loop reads CASSPETSEGLRFREQYF. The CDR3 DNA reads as TGTGCCAGCAGTCCCGAGACTAGCGAGGGGCTACGCTTTCGCGAGCAGTACTTC.

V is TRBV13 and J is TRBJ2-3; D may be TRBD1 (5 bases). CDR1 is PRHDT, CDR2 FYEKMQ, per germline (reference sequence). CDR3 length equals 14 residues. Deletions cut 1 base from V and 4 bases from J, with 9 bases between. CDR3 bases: TGTGCCAGCAGCTTAGTGACCAGGGCAGATACGCAGTATTTT. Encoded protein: CASSLVTRADTQYF.

CDR3 residues: CASSIWAHQPQHF. CDR3 in DNA: TGTGCCAGTAGTATCTGGGCCCATCAGCCCCAGCATTTT. This chain links TRBV19 with TRBJ1-5, with D uncertain. CDR1 and CDR2 from the germline V gene are LNHDA and SQIVND (reference sequence). CDR3 length equals 13 residues. V lost 3 bases to trimming and J lost 5 bases, with 8 bases between them.

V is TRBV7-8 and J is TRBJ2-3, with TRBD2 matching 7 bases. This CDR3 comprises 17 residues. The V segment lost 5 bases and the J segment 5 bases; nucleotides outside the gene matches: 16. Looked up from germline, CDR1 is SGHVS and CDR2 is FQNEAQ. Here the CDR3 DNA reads TGTGCCAGCAGCCCCACCGTTGCCGCGGGAGTTGGAGATACGCAGTATTTT. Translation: CASSPTVAAGVGDTQYF.

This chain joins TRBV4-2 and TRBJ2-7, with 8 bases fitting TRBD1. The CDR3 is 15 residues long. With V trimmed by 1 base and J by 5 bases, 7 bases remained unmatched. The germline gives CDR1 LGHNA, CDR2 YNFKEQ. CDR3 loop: CASSQAVGQADEQYF. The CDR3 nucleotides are TGTGCCAGCAGCCAAGCGGTGGGACAGGCCGACGAGCAGTACTTC.

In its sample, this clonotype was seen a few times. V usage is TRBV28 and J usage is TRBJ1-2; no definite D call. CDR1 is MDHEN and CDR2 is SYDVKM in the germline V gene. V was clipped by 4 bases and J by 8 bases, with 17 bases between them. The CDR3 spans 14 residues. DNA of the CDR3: TGTGCCAGCAGTTCTCCCGGGCCTGGGCCGGGCTACACCTTC. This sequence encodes CASSSPGPGPGYTF.

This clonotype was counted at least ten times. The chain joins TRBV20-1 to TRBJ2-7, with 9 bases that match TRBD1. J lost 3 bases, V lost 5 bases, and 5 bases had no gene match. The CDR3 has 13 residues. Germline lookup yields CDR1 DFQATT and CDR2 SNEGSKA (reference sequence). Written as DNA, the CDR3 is TGCAGTGCTCCGGGACAGGGAGACTACGAGCAGTACTTC. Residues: CSAPGQGDYEQYF.

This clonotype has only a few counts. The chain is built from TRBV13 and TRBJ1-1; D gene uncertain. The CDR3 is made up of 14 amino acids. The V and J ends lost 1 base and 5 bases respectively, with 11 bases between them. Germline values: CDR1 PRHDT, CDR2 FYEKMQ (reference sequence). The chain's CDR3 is CASSLEDLATEAFF. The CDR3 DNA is TGTGCCAGCAGCTTAGAGGATCTGGCAACTGAAGCTTTCTTT.